This T cell receptor beta chain came from a study of T cell repertoires in cytomegalovirus infection. Background on the study: Carrying CMV and the relevant HLA type showed in public TCR beta signatures.

Germline lookup yields CDR1 SQVTM and CDR2 ANQGSEA. V dropped 7 bases and J dropped 5 bases, with 13 bases sitting between them. The CDR3 has 12 amino acids. One entry per CDR3 protein results from TCRdb running MiXCR on the reads. The sample lists over 150,000 distinct CDR3 sequences, approximately 15% seen once, with 20% to 30% in the top ten. The study's findings and limits: Identification of carriers of CMV plus the relevant HLA was achieved through cumulative public TCR beta family frequency. Clonotype analysis showed dominance of the ex vivo response by HLA-C-restricted CMV-specific TCR beta clonotypes.

This clonotype occurred once. The target antigen is unknown. Sample: PBMCs. V and J are TRBV29-1 and TRBJ2-3; D is perhaps TRBD1 (5 bases). This clonotype was obtained from a human donor in good health (CMV status not recorded). Some clones in this sample may be carry-over from other donors' samples. CDR3 bases: TGCAGCGGGGAAGGGGATGGAGATACGCAGTATTTT. This gives the protein CSGEGDGDTQYF.